The present T cell receptor beta chain was sequenced within a study of blood T cell repertoires in COVID-19. Germline CDR1 reads SQVTM; CDR2 reads ANQGSEA. V was clipped by 4 bases and J by 3 bases, with 9 bases between them. This CDR3 region has 12 residues. The assay was immunoSEQ multiplex PCR, and TCRdb's table has in-frame clones only and misses some. Altogether roughly 240,000 clones are present, about 89% being singletons, with the ten largest covering approximately 1.5%. The sample consisted of peripheral blood. This sequence joins TRBV29-1 and TRBJ1-1; D perhaps matches TRBD1 (5 bases). The receptor was isolated from a woman aged 55-75 years who had recovered from COVID-19. CDR3 sequence reads: CSVAKGDTEAFF. The CDR3 region has the DNA TGCAGCGTTGCAAAAGGGGACACTGAAGCTTTCTTT.